This TCR beta chain was recovered during a study of metastatic and nonmetastatic thyroid tumors. Thyroid surgery was performed in patients who had received no treatment beforehand. The CDR3 runs 12 residues. V lost 0 bases, J lost 9 bases, and 9 bases lay in between. Germline V gene data show CDR1 as SGDLS and CDR2 as YYNGEE. Concerning this clone itself: With a much larger clone just one base away, this may be a read error.

With MiXCR, TCRdb reprocessed the PCR reads. The sample shows some 5,600 clones, 28% of them seen only once. This TCR was recovered from a female donor with papillary thyroid cancer or a benign thyroid nodule (not recorded which). Some clones in this sample may be carry-over from other donors' samples. This chain uses TRBV9 with TRBJ1-1, with D unresolved. The source material was adjacent normal tissue. This chain's CDR3 is CASSVEVMKAFF. The CDR3 DNA reads as TGTGCCAGCAGCGTAGAAGTGATGAAAGCTTTCTTT.